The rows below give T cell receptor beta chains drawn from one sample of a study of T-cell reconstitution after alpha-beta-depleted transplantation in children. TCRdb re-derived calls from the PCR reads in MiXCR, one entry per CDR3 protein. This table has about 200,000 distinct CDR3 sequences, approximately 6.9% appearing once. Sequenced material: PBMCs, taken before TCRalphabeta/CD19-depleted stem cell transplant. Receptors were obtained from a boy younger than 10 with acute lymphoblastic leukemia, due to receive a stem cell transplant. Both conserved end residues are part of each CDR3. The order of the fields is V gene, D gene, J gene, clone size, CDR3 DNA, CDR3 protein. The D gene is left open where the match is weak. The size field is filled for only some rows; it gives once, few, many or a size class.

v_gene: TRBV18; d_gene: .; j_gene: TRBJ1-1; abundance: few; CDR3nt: TGTGCCAGCTCGCCTTTTCCGGGTTTCATGAACACTGAAGCTTTCTTT; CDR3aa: CASSPFPGFMNTEAFF
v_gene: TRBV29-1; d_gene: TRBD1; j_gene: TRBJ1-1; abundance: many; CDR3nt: TGCAGCGCAGGTAGGACAGGGAGAAAGGCTGAAGCTTTCTTT; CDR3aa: CSAGRTGRKAEAFF
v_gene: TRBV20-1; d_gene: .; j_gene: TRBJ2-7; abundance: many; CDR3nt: TGCAGTGCTCCCGGACGGTGGGGGCTCTACGAGCAGTACTTC; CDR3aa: CSAPGRWGLYEQYF
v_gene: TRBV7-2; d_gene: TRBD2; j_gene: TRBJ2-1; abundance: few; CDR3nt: TGTGCCAGCAGCGTAGACCGGACTAGCGAGAGCAATGAGCAGTTCTTC; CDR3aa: CASSVDRTSESNEQFF
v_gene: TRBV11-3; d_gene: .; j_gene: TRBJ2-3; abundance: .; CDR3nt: TGTGCCAGCAGCCCACGCACGGGGAAAGATACGCAGTATTTT; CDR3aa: CASSPRTGKDTQYF
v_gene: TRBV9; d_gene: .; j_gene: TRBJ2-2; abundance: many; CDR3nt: TGTGCCAGCAGCCCTTACAGGGCCGACGGGGAGCTGTTTTTT; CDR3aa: CASSPYRADGELFF
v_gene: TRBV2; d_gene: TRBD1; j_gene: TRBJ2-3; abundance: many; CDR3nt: TGTGCCAGCACCAAGGACAGGGGTAGCACAGATACGCAGTATTTT; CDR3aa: CASTKDRGSTDTQYF
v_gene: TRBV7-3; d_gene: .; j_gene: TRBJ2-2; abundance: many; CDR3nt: TGTGCCAGCAGCTTGGGGGCCGGAACCGGGGAGCTGTTTTTT; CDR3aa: CASSLGAGTGELFF
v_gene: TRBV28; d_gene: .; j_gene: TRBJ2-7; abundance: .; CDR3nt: TGTGCCAGCAGTTCCCTTGCCGCGGGCCAGGGGGGGAAGTACGAGCAGTACTTC; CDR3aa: CASSSLAAGQGGKYEQYF
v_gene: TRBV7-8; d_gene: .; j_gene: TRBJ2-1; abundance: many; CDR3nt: TGTGCCAGCAGCAAGGCCGATGAGCAGTTCTTC; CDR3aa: CASSKADEQFF